One TCR beta chain is described in this entry. No antigen is known for it. The CDR3 length is 11 residues. Between the trimmed V and J ends, which lost 4 bases and 7 bases, there was a span of 9 bases. Germline V gives CDR1 SGHRS, CDR2 YFSETQ. This specimen comes from a study of beta chain features in type 1 diabetes. Study findings and constraints: Within patients, naive, central memory and Treg TCRB repertoires seemed more similar than within healthy donors. A definitive answer on HLA type influencing TCRB rearrangement was not reached here.

In all sorted populations, purity surpassed 98%. Of the isolated RNA, all was reverse transcribed, and so the sequenced material was expressed TCRB transcripts. Sequenced by immunoSEQ multiplex PCR; TCRdb stores in-frame clones only, minus some. The sample comprises some 500,000 clones, over 10% of which are singletons, and about 0.042% rests with the top ten. This chain joins TRBV5-1 and TRBJ2-7; unclear D gene. Material for sequencing was naive CD4+ T cells from blood. This clonotype was sampled from a woman aged 18-29 years in good health. The CDR3 bases are TGCGCCAGCAGCCTAGGACGGGAGCAGTACTTC. Its translation is CASSLGREQYF.